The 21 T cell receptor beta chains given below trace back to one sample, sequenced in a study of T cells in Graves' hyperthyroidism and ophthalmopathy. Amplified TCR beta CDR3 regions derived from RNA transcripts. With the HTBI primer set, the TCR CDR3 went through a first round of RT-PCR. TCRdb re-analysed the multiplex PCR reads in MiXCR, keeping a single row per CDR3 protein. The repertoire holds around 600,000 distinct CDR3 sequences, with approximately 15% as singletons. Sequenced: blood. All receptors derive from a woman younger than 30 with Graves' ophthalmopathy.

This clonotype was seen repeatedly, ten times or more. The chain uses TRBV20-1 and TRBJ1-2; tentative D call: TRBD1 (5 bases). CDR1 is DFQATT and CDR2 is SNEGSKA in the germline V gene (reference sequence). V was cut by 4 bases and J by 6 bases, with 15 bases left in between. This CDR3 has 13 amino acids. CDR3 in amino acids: CSAKEGLRHGYTF. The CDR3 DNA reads TGCAGTGCTAAGGAGGGACTGAGGCATGGCTACACCTTC.

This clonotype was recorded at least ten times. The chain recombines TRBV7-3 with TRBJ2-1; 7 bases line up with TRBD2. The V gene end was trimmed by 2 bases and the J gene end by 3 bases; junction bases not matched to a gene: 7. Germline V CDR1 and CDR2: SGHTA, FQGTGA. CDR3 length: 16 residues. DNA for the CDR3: TGTGCCAGCAGCTTAGTATCGGGAGGCTTCTACAATGAGCAGTTCTTC. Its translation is CASSLVSGGFYNEQFF.

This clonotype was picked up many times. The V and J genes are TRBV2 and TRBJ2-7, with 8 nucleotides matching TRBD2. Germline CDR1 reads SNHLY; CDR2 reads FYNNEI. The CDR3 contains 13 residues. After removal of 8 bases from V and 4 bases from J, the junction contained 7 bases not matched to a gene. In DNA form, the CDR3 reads TGTGCCAGCTTTTCAGGGACTAGTTACGAGCAGTACTTC. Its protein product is CASFSGTSYEQYF.

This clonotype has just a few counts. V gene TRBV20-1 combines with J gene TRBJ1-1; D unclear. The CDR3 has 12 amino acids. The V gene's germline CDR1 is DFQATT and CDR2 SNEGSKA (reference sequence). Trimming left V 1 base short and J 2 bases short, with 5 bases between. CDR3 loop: CSARARNTEAFF. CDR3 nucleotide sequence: TGCAGTGCTAGAGCCAGAAACACTGAAGCTTTCTTT.

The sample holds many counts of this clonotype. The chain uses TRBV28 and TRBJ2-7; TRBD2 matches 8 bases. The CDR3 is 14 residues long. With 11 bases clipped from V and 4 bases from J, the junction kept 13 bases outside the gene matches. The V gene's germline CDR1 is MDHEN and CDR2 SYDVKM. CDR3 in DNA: TGTGCCGGGAGGAAAGCGGGAGAGGGATACGAGCAGTACTTC. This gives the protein CAGRKAGEGYEQYF.

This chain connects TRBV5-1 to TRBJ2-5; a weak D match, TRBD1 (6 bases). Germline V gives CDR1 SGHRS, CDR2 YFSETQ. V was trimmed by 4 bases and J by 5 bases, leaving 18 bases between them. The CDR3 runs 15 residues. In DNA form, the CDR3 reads TGCGCCAGCAGCGGGGGCGCAGGGGCCGGGGAGACCCAGTACTTC. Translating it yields CASSGGAGAGETQYF.

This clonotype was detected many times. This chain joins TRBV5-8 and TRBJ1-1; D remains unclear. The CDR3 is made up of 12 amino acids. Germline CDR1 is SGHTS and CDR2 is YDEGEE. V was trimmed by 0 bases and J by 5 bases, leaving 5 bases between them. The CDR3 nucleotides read TGTGCCAGCAGCTTGGCGAAAACTGAAGCTTTCTTT. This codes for CASSLAKTEAFF.

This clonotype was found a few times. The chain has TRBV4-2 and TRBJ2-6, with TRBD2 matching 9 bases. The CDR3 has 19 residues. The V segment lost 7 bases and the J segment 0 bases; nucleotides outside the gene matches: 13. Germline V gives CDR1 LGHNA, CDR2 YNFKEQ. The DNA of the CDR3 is TGTGCCAGCATCAGCCTCACTAGCGGGTCAAACTCTGGGGCCAACGTCCTGACTTTC. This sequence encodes CASISLTSGSNSGANVLTF.

CDR3 protein: CATSRVQSSGNTIYF. CDR3 nucleotide sequence: TGTGCCACCAGCAGAGTCCAGAGCTCTGGAAACACCATATATTTT. This rearrangement joins TRBV15 to TRBJ1-3, with D hard to call. Germline values: CDR1 LNHNV, CDR2 YYDKDF (reference sequence). The ends were cut back, 1 base at V and 0 bases at J, with 7 bases in the middle. CDR3 length: 15 amino acids.

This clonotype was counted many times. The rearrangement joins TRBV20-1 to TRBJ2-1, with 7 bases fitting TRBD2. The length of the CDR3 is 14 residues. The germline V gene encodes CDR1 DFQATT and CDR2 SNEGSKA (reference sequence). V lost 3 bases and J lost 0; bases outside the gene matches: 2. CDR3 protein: CSASGGSSYNEQFF. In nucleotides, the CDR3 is TGCAGTGCTAGCGGGGGGAGCTCCTACAATGAGCAGTTCTTC.

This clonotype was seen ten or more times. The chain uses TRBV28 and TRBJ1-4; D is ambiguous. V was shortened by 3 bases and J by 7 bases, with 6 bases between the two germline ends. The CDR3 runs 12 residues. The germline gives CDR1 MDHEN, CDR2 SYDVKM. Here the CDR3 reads CASSLGIEKLFF. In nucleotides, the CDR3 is TGTGCCAGCAGTTTGGGGATTGAAAAACTGTTTTTT.

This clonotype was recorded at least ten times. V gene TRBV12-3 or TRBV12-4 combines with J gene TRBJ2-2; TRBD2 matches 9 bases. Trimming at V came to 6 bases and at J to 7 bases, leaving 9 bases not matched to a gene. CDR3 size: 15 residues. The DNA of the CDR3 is TGTGCCAGCAGCCTTTCGCGGGAGGGCGGCGGGGAGCTGTTTTTT. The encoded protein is CASSLSREGGGELFF.

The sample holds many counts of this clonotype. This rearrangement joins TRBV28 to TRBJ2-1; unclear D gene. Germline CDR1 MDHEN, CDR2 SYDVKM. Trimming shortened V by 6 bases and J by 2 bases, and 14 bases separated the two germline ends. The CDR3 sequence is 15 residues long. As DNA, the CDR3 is TGTGCCAGCAGCCCCGGTGGACCCCCCTACAATGAGCAGTTCTTC. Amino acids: CASSPGGPPYNEQFF.

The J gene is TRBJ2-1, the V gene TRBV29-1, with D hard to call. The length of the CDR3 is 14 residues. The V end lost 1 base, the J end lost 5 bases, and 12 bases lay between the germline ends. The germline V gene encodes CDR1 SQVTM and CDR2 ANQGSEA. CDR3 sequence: CSVEGRTENNEQFF. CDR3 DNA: TGCAGCGTTGAAGGACGGACGGAAAACAATGAGCAGTTCTTC.

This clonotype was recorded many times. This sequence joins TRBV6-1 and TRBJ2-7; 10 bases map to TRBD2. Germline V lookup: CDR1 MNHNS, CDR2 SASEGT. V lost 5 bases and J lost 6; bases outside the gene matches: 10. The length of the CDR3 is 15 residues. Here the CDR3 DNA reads TGTGCCAGCAGTTACGTGGCTAGCGGGAGAGGCGAGCAGTACTTC. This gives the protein CASSYVASGRGEQYF.

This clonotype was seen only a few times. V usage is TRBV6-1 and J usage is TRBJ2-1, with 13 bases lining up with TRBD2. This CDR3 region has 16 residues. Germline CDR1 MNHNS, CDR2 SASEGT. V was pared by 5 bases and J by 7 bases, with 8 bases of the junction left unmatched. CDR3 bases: TGTGCCAGCAGTTCGCCACTAGCGGGAGGGCCAAATGAGCAGTTCTTC. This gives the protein CASSSPLAGGPNEQFF.

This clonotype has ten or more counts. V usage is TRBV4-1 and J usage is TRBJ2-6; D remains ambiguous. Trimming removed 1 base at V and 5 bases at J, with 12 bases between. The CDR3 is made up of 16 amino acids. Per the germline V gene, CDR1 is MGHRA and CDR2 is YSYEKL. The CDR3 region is CASSQGMAKRANVLTF. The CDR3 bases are TGCGCCAGCAGCCAAGGAATGGCGAAGCGGGCCAACGTCCTGACTTTC.

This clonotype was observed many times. This CDR3 is CASSLAGQGRTDTQYF. DNA for the CDR3: TGTGCCAGCAGCTTGGCTGGACAGGGACGCACAGATACGCAGTATTTT. The chain recombines TRBV5-8 with TRBJ2-3, with TRBD1 identical over 8 bases. The germline gives CDR1 SGHTS, CDR2 YDEGEE. The junction had 4 bases not matched to a gene; V was cut back by 0 bases and J by 1 base. This CDR3 contains 16 residues.

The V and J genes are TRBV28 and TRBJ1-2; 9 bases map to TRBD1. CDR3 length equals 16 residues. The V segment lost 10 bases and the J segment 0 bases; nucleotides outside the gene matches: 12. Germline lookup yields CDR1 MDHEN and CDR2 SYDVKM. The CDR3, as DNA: TGTGCCACCGTAAACCGCGGGACAGGGTCTAACTATGGCTACACCTTC. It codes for CATVNRGTGSNYGYTF.

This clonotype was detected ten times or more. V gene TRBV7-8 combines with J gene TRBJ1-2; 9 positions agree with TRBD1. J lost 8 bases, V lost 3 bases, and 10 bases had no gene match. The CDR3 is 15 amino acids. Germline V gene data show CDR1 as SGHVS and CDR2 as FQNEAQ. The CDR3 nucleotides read TGTGCCAGCAGCTTCGGACAGGGGCTCTTTTACGGCTACACCTTC. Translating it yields CASSFGQGLFYGYTF.

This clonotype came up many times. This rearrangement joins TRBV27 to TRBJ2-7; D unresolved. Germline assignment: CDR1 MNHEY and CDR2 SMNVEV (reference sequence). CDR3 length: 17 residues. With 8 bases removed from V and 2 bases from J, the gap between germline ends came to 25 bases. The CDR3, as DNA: TGTGCCAGCGGATCCCGTAAGGTGGCAGGTTGGACCTACGAGCAGTACTTC. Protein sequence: CASGSRKVAGWTYEQYF.